These 23 T cell receptor beta chains share one sample of origin, sequenced in a study of human T cells and chemical hapten exposure. The sample's time point: pre-sensitization, week 0. As for treatment: therapeutic diphenylcyclopropenone sensitization with weekly scalp DPC. Unseparated into fractions, whole blood served as the source from which total RNA was extracted. TCRdb independently ran MiXCR on the RACE reads; one entry per CDR3 protein. The data show about 55,000 distinct CDR3 sequences, 9.5% to 10% seen once. Sequenced here: whole blood, sampled in connection with sensitization to the hapten diphenylcyclopropenone (DPC). These receptors were taken from a woman aged 25 to 45 with alopecia areata. Some clones in this sample may be carry-over from other donors' samples.

The chain uses TRBV5-4 and TRBJ2-1; 7 nucleotides line up with TRBD1. The CDR3 is 14 amino acids. CDR1 and CDR2 from the germline V gene are SGHNT and YYREEE (reference sequence). The junction had 3 bases not matched to a gene; V was cut back by 1 base and J by 5 bases. CDR3 coding DNA: TGTGCCAGCAGCTTGCGACAGGGTCACAATGAGCAGTTCTTC. It translates to CASSLRQGHNEQFF.

This clonotype was observed a few times. The V call is TRBV23-1, the J call TRBJ1-5, with a tentative D call TRBD1 (6 bases). TRBV23-1 is reported as an ORF; its role is uncertain. The CDR3 contains 17 residues. V was clipped by 0 bases and J by 6 bases, with 18 bases between them. CDR3 sequence: CASSQSNSRGECQPQHF. CDR3 bases: TGCGCCAGCAGTCAATCGAATTCCAGGGGAGAGTGTCAGCCCCAGCATTTT.

V and J are TRBV9 and TRBJ2-5, with TRBD2 matching 7 bases. This CDR3 contains 14 residues. Trimming took 0 bases from V and 5 from J; bases not matched to a gene: 4. Germline V lookup: CDR1 SGDLS, CDR2 YYNGEE. CDR3 region: CASSVGLAQETQYF. CDR3 nucleotide sequence: TGTGCCAGCAGCGTAGGACTAGCCCAGGAGACCCAGTACTTC.

The chain employs TRBV4-1 and TRBJ2-3; the match to TRBD2 covers 14 bases. The CDR3 sequence is 17 residues long. Germline assignment: CDR1 MGHRA and CDR2 YSYEKL. After removal of 5 bases from V and 4 bases from J, the junction contained 8 bases not matched to a gene. DNA of the CDR3: TGCGCCAGCAGCGTCCCGGGACTAGCGGGGGCATCAGATACGCAGTATTTT. Protein: CASSVPGLAGASDTQYF.

The V call is TRBV29-1, the J call TRBJ1-1; 9 bases are shared with TRBD1. V dropped 7 bases and J dropped 1; count of bases not matched to a gene: 4. From germline, CDR1 is SQVTM and CDR2 ANQGSEA. The length of the CDR3 is 13 residues. The CDR3 sequence is CSGTGARNTEAFF. CDR3 nucleotides: TGCAGCGGGACAGGGGCAAGGAACACTGAAGCTTTCTTT.

This sequence joins TRBV12-3 or TRBV12-4 and TRBJ1-5, with a tentative D call TRBD1 (6 bases). V gave up 3 bases and J gave up 3 bases, with 9 bases separating them. There are 14 residues in the CDR3. The CDR3 sequence is CASSFSGDNQPQHF. DNA for the CDR3: TGTGCCAGCAGTTTTTCAGGGGACAATCAGCCCCAGCATTTT.

The table lists this clonotype with a few counts. The CDR3 DNA reads as TGTGCCAGCAGTCCTCCTTGGTCTCCGAAGGGCCGGGGCACTGAAGCTTTCTTT. Translating gives CASSPPWSPKGRGTEAFF. The chain recombines TRBV14 with TRBJ1-1; D gene unclear. Trimming took 6 bases from V and 4 from J, leaving 27 bases between them. This CDR3 spans 18 amino acids. Germline V gene lookup returns CDR1 SGHDN and CDR2 FVKESK.

A note on this clonotype: A much larger clonotype is one base distant, so this may be a read error. The chain uses TRBV7-3 and TRBJ2-2, with D perhaps TRBD1 (6 bases). Per the germline V gene, CDR1 is SGHTA and CDR2 is FQGTGA. The CDR3 sequence is 14 residues long. The CDR3 protein is CASSLFRDTGERFF. Here the CDR3 DNA reads TGTGCCAGCAGCTTATTTCGGGACACCGGGGAGCGGTTTTTT.

Comment on this clonotype: A much larger clone is a single base away; this may be a read error. The gene calls are TRBV28 and TRBJ1-5; 7 positions match TRBD1. The CDR3 sequence is 16 residues long. Germline CDR1 reads MDHEN; CDR2 reads SYDVKM. The CDR3 protein is CASRGYRGSSNQLQHF. CDR3 DNA: TGTGCCAGCAGAGGATACAGGGGATCGAGCAATCAGCTCCAGCATTTT.

The chain recombines TRBV7-3 with TRBJ1-4, with a tentative D call TRBD1 (6 bases). V shed 5 bases and J shed 0 bases, with 19 bases lying between them. The CDR3 has 18 residues. Germline V lookup: CDR1 SGHTA, CDR2 FQGTGA. The CDR3 nucleotides read TGTGCCAGCAGCCATACGGGGGGGGCCGGGACAACTAATGAAAAACTGTTTTTT. Protein product: CASSHTGGAGTTNEKLFF.

This clonotype was counted at least ten times. The V call is TRBV3-1, the J call TRBJ1-2; D gene uncertain. CDR3 length: 13 amino acids. Germline values: CDR1 LGHDT, CDR2 YNNKEL (reference sequence). Trimming removed 2 bases at V and 4 bases at J, with 8 bases between. CDR3 amino acids: CASSQSSPYGYTF. The DNA of the CDR3 is TGTGCCAGCAGCCAATCTTCGCCCTATGGCTACACCTTC.

V gene TRBV5-1 combines with J gene TRBJ2-5, with 14 bases matching TRBD2. The germline CDR1 and CDR2 sequences are SGHRS and YFSETQ. The CDR3 totals 16 residues. J was trimmed by 2 bases and V by 4 bases; bases with no gene match: 4. The CDR3 loop is CASSRWTSGGQETQYF. The CDR3 nucleotides are TGCGCCAGCAGCAGATGGACTAGCGGGGGGCAAGAGACCCAGTACTTC.

In its sample, this clonotype was seen many times. V gene TRBV19 combines with J gene TRBJ1-2, with D uncertain. CDR1 LNHDA and CDR2 SQIVND come from the germline V gene (reference sequence). This CDR3 has 14 residues. V dropped 3 bases and J dropped 8 bases, with 16 bases sitting between them. The CDR3 nucleotides read TGTGCCAGTAGTATGGGCAAAAGGTCCGACGGCTACACCTTC. Amino acid sequence: CASSMGKRSDGYTF.

This sequence joins TRBV4-2 and TRBJ1-5; D unresolved. Trimming cost V 0 bases and J 4 bases, with 13 bases left between them. The CDR3 totals 16 residues. Germline V gene sequence: CDR1 LGHNA, CDR2 YNFKEQ. DNA of the CDR3: TGTGCCAGCAGCCAAGAGAGTGGTGCGCGTAATCAGCCCCAGCATTTT. Residues: CASSQESGARNQPQHF.

This clonotype appeared a few times. The CDR3 protein is CASKIQGTMNTEAFF. The CDR3 DNA reads TGTGCCAGCAAAATACAGGGAACCATGAACACTGAAGCTTTCTTT. J is TRBJ1-1 and V is TRBV2; tentative D call: TRBD1 (6 bases). Germline values: CDR1 SNHLY, CDR2 FYNNEI. This CDR3 has 15 residues. V was trimmed by 7 bases and J by 0 bases, leaving 15 bases between them.

CDR3 loop: CASSDGWNTQYF. The DNA of the CDR3 is TGTGCCAGCAGTGACGGGTGGAATACGCAGTATTTT. J is TRBJ2-3 and V is TRBV25-1; D unclear. V gave up 3 bases and J gave up 7 bases, with 8 bases separating them. From germline, CDR1 is MGHDK and CDR2 SYGVNS. This CDR3 region has 12 residues. The variable domain in full, with the rest retrieved from reference TRBV25-1 and TRBJ2-3, is EADIYQTPRYLVIGTGKKITLECSQTMGHDKMYWYQQDPGMELHLIHYSYGVNSTEKGDLSSESTVSRIRTEHFPLTLESARPSHTSQYLCASSDGWNTQYFGPGTRLTVL.

On this clonotype itself: A read error may account for a junction end that differs from germline. The J gene is TRBJ1-2, the V gene TRBV18; D not resolved. This CDR3 has 16 amino acids. Germline V CDR1 and CDR2: KGHSH, LQKENI. DNA for the CDR3: TGTGCCAGCTCCCCCTCCGGGAGGCCTCTAGTTTATGGCTACAACTTC. Its protein is CASSPSGRPLVYGYNF.

This clonotype was seen only a few times. The genes are TRBV7-2 and TRBJ2-3; D uncertain. Trimming took off 6 bases at V and 1 base at J, with 8 bases between the two ends. The germline V gene encodes CDR1 SGHTA and CDR2 FQGNSA. This CDR3 is 13 amino acids long. CDR3 DNA: TGTGCCAGCAGACGGCAGGGCACAGATACGCAGTATTTT. This translates into CASRRQGTDTQYF.

There are many counts of this clonotype. This chain joins TRBV4-1 and TRBJ1-1; possible D gene TRBD1, 5 bases. The V end was cut by 3 bases, the J end by 5 bases, with 16 bases between. The CDR3 has 15 amino acids. CDR1 is MGHRA and CDR2 is YSYEKL in the germline V gene. DNA for the CDR3: TGCGCCAGCAGCCAGGTGCAGGGTGTTGCGACTGAAGCTTTCTTT. It is translated as CASSQVQGVATEAFF.

This clonotype was seen at least ten times. The rearrangement uses TRBV14 and TRBJ2-7; D possibly corresponds to TRBD1 (6 bases). Germline V CDR1 and CDR2: SGHDN, FVKESK. V lost 5 bases and J 2 bases, leaving 10 bases between the germline ends. CDR3 length: 13 residues. CDR3 bases: TGTGCCAGCAGCGCGCAGGGGACCTACGAGCAGTACTTC. This sequence encodes CASSAQGTYEQYF.

This clonotype was picked up a small number of times. V usage is TRBV29-1 and J usage is TRBJ2-6; tentatively, D is TRBD1 (6 bases). The CDR3 is 13 amino acids. CDR1 SQVTM and CDR2 ANQGSEA come from the germline V gene. V was pared by 4 bases and J by 2 bases, with 6 bases between. CDR3 region: CSVGGPGANVLTF. The CDR3, as DNA: TGCAGCGTTGGGGGGCCTGGGGCCAACGTCCTGACTTTC.

This clonotype has a handful of counts. This chain joins TRBV7-9 and TRBJ1-5; TRBD1 might be the D (5 bases). The CDR3 spans 15 residues. Germline V gene data show CDR1 as SEHNR and CDR2 as FQNEAQ (reference sequence). V lost 5 bases and J lost 2, with 13 bases in between. The CDR3 DNA reads as TGTGCCAGCAGCCAAGCCGGGACCGGCAATCAGCCCCAGCATTTT. It encodes CASSQAGTGNQPQHF. Based on the CDR3 plus reference TRBV7-9 and TRBJ1-5, the full variable domain is DTGVSQNPRHKITKRGQNVTFRCDPISEHNRLYWYRQTLGQGPEFLTYFQNEAQLEKSRLLSDRFSAERPKGSFSTLEIQRTEQGDSAMYLCASSQAGTGNQPQHFGDGTRLSIL.

The J gene is TRBJ1-6, the V gene TRBV7-2; the D gene is possibly TRBD1 (6 bases). V lost 4 bases and J 16 bases, leaving 14 bases between the germline ends. The CDR3 has 12 residues. Germline CDR1 SGHTA, CDR2 FQGNSA. CDR3 sequence reads: CASSSLRGFLHF. CDR3 bases: TGTGCCAGCAGCTCCCTCAGGGGATTTCTCCACTTT. The entire variable domain, with the rest obtained from reference TRBV7-2 and TRBJ1-6, is as follows: GAGVSQSPSNKVTEKGKDVELRCDPISGHTALYWYRQSLGQGLEFLIYFQGNSAPDKSGLPSDRFSAERTGGSVSTLTIQRTQQEDSAVYLCASSSLRGFLHFGNGTRLTVT.